The 28 T cell receptor beta chains in this list originate from one sample, sequenced in a study of shared clonotypes between healthy human individuals. The assay was immunoSEQ multiplex PCR, and TCRdb's table has in-frame clones only and misses some. Among over 150,000 clones, 60% to 75% were seen once, and the ten largest hold roughly a tenth. The sequenced material came from memory CD4+ T cells sorted from blood. Subset defined: CD45RA-negative fraction. The receptors were gathered from a man aged 25 to 45 in good health.

The gene calls are TRBV7-8 and TRBJ1-2, with D perhaps matching TRBD1 (6 bases). The CDR3 is made up of 16 amino acids. Trimming left V 7 bases short and J 4 bases short, with 22 bases between. Germline assignment: CDR1 SGHVS and CDR2 FQNEAQ. This CDR3 reads CASTNTGTPNFYGYTF. The DNA of the CDR3 is TGTGCCAGCACCAACACCGGGACACCGAACTTCTATGGCTACACCTTC.

The chain is built from TRBV7-2 and TRBJ2-7, with TRBD1 matching over 8 bases. V was clipped by 6 bases and J by 0 bases; unmatched bases: 4. Germline values: CDR1 SGHTA, CDR2 FQGNSA. CDR3 length: 14 amino acids. CDR3 nucleotides: TGTGCCAGCAGACTTACAGGGGGCTCCTACGAGCAGTACTTC. The encoded protein is CASRLTGGSYEQYF.

J is TRBJ2-3 and V is TRBV9; no definite D call. Trimming removed 4 bases from V and 2 bases from J, with 11 bases in between. Germline V lookup: CDR1 SGDLS, CDR2 YYNGEE. This CDR3 region has 14 residues. This chain's CDR3 is CASSRRGYTDTQYF. DNA of the CDR3: TGTGCCAGCAGCCGCAGAGGCTACACAGATACGCAGTATTTT.

This clone was counted a few times. The chain combines TRBV7-2 with TRBJ2-7, with TRBD2 matching 8 bases. J was trimmed by 5 bases and V by 5 bases; bases with no gene match: 11. CDR1 and CDR2 (germline): SGHTA, FQGNSA. The length of the CDR3 is 15 residues. CDR3 nucleotides: TGTGCCAGCAGCCCTCGGGGGGGGCGATTCCACGAGCAGTACTTC. It yields the protein CASSPRGGRFHEQYF.

V gene TRBV12-5 combines with J gene TRBJ1-5; 7 positions match TRBD1. The junction had 2 bases not matched to a gene; V was cut back by 5 bases and J by 4 bases. Germline V CDR1 and CDR2: LGHNT, FRNRAP. The CDR3 has 13 residues. Written as DNA, the CDR3 is TGTGCTAGTGGTGCAGGGGGGAATCAGCCCCAGCATTTT. Translated: CASGAGGNQPQHF.

The chain is built from TRBV5-1 and TRBJ2-6; D gene ambiguous. V lost 0 bases to trimming and J lost 0 bases, with 13 bases between them. The length of the CDR3 is 18 residues. Germline CDR1 is SGHRS and CDR2 is YFSETQ. The CDR3, as DNA: TGCGCCAGCAGCTTGGAAGAAGGTAGGGCCTCTGGGGCCAACGTCCTGACTTTC. The encoded protein is CASSLEEGRASGANVLTF.

The J gene is TRBJ1-5, the V gene TRBV18; D is ambiguous. The germline V gene encodes CDR1 KGHSH and CDR2 LQKENI. The CDR3 is 15 amino acids. V shed 5 bases and J shed 4 bases, with 15 bases lying between them. The CDR3 protein is CASSKTKEGNQPQHF. CDR3 nucleotide sequence: TGTGCCAGCTCAAAAACCAAAGAAGGGAATCAGCCCCAGCATTTT.

The V gene is TRBV28, the J gene TRBJ2-1; 8 positions agree with TRBD1. The germline CDR1 and CDR2 sequences are MDHEN and SYDVKM. V trimming: 2 bases; J trimming: 8 bases; junction bases outside the gene matches: 11. The CDR3 runs 16 residues. CDR3: CASSLPRGQVRDEQFF. CDR3 nucleotide sequence: TGTGCCAGCAGTTTACCTAGGGGACAGGTTCGGGATGAGCAGTTCTTC.

The rearrangement joins TRBV10-2 to TRBJ2-1; the match to TRBD2 covers 7 bases. J gave up 8 bases and V 7 bases, and 11 bases lay outside the gene matches. The CDR3 is 14 residues long. Germline V gene lookup returns CDR1 WSHSY and CDR2 SAAADI. In nucleotides, the CDR3 is TGCGCCAGCACACGGGCGGGAGTTTTAGATGAGCAGTTCTTC. This encodes CASTRAGVLDEQFF.

The chain has TRBV7-2 and TRBJ1-5; tentative D call: TRBD1 (5 bases). The V and J ends lost 5 bases and 0 bases respectively, with 11 bases between them. The CDR3 is made up of 15 amino acids. Germline V gene lookup returns CDR1 SGHTA and CDR2 FQGNSA. The CDR3 DNA reads as TGTGCCAGCAGCGGGGCGTTTGGTAGCAATCAGCCCCAGCATTTT. Residues: CASSGAFGSNQPQHF.

This clone has a single count. The CDR3: CASSYLLAGAYNEQFF. For the CDR3, the DNA is TGTGCCAGCAGTTACCTACTAGCGGGGGCCTACAATGAGCAGTTCTTC. This chain uses TRBV6-5 with TRBJ2-1, with 11 nucleotides matching TRBD2. The CDR3 spans 16 residues. Germline values: CDR1 MNHEY, CDR2 SVGAGI. V lost 2 bases to trimming and J lost 2 bases; unmatched junction nucleotides: 2.

This clone was observed once. The chain links TRBV7-2 to TRBJ2-5; 12 bases align to TRBD2. The junction had 5 bases not matched to a gene; V was cut back by 2 bases and J by 4 bases. The CDR3 covers 16 residues. Germline V gene lookup returns CDR1 SGHTA and CDR2 FQGNSA. CDR3 in DNA: TGTGCCAGCAGCTTACCGACTAGCGGGAGAATAGAGACCCAGTACTTC. The encoded protein is CASSLPTSGRIETQYF.

The chain has TRBV18 and TRBJ2-3; TRBD1 matches 7 bases. This CDR3 contains 13 residues. Trimming took 4 bases from V and 4 from J; bases not matched to a gene: 2. Per germline, CDR1 KGHSH and CDR2 LQKENI. This chain's CDR3 is CASSQGAADTQYF. The CDR3 bases are TGTGCCAGCTCACAGGGGGCGGCAGATACGCAGTATTTT.

This chain joins TRBV25-1 and TRBJ2-3; D remains ambiguous. The CDR3 contains 12 residues. Germline V gene lookup returns CDR1 MGHDK and CDR2 SYGVNS. V was cut by 8 bases and J by 0 bases, with 6 bases left in between. Here the CDR3 DNA reads TGTGCCAGCGCACGGAGCACAGATACGCAGTATTTT. This encodes CASARSTDTQYF.

This chain uses TRBV2 with TRBJ2-7; weak D call: TRBD1 (6 bases). Germline lookup yields CDR1 SNHLY and CDR2 FYNNEI. V was cut by 6 bases and J by 6 bases, with 12 bases left in between. The length of the CDR3 is 12 residues. CDR3 nucleotides: TGTGCCAGCAGAGAATACAGGGCCGAGCAGTACTTC. It translates to CASREYRAEQYF.

The V gene is TRBV11-2, the J gene TRBJ2-2, with 12 bases aligning to TRBD1. The CDR3 extends over 15 amino acids. CDR1 is SGHAT and CDR2 is FQNNGV in the germline V gene. The V segment lost 5 bases and the J segment 6 bases; nucleotides outside the gene matches: 4. The CDR3 protein is CASSPGTGGSGELFF. The CDR3 nucleotides are TGTGCCAGCAGCCCCGGGACAGGGGGCTCCGGGGAGCTGTTTTTT.

V and J are TRBV7-2 and TRBJ2-1; 12 nucleotides line up with TRBD2. There are 19 residues in the CDR3. J was trimmed by 7 bases and V by 4 bases; bases with no gene match: 17. Germline loops: CDR1 SGHTA, CDR2 FQGNSA. CDR3 nucleotide sequence: TGTGCCAGCAGCTCCTCAAAGGGGGCTAGCGGGAGGGTGGGGAATGAGCAGTTCTTC. This sequence encodes CASSSSKGASGRVGNEQFF.

This clone was detected a few times. This chain connects TRBV18 to TRBJ1-4; D remains unclear. There are 15 residues in the CDR3. The V end lost 4 bases, the J end lost 5 bases, and 14 bases lay between the germline ends. From germline, CDR1 is KGHSH and CDR2 LQKENI. The CDR3 bases are TGTGCCAGCTCACGGGCAGGAAACCCAAATGAAAAACTGTTTTTT. This gives the protein CASSRAGNPNEKLFF.

This clone has a handful of counts. The chain combines TRBV2 with TRBJ2-1, with 9 bases identical to TRBD1. Germline V gives CDR1 SNHLY, CDR2 FYNNEI. The CDR3 covers 14 residues. The V segment lost 6 bases and the J segment 3 bases; nucleotides outside the gene matches: 3. The CDR3 bases are TGTGCCAGCAGACGGACAGGGGACTACAATGAGCAGTTCTTC. Encoded protein: CASRRTGDYNEQFF.

Only a few counts were recorded for this clone. The chain combines TRBV21-1 with TRBJ2-5; whether TRBD1, the table's D call, matches the DNA was not checked. TRBV21-1 is labeled a pseudogene. There are 14 residues in the CDR3. CDR3 DNA: TGTGCCAGCAGCAAAGATAGGCAGGGGGGGACCCAGTACTTC. It is translated as CASSKDRQGGTQYF.

The J gene is TRBJ2-7, the V gene TRBV14, with D unclear. CDR1 is SGHDN and CDR2 is FVKESK in the germline V gene. The CDR3 consists of 13 residues. Trimming removed 1 base from V and 2 bases from J, with 6 bases in between. CDR3 DNA sequence: TGTGCCAGCAGCCAAGCCGGCGCCTACGAGCAGTACTTC. It specifies CASSQAGAYEQYF. Together with reference TRBV14 and TRBJ2-7, the CDR3 gives the full variable domain: EAGVTQFPSHSVIEKGQTVTLRCDPISGHDNLYWYRRVMGKEIKFLLHFVKESKQDESGMPNNRFLAERTGGTYSTLKVQPAELEDSGVYFCASSQAGAYEQYFGPGTRLTVT.

The sample holds a few counts of this clone. The chain uses TRBV30 and TRBJ2-1; D gene uncertain. CDR3 length equals 11 residues. V was cut by 4 bases and J by 9 bases, with 10 bases left in between. Germline CDR1 and CDR2: GTSNPN and SVGIG (reference sequence). CDR3 coding DNA: TGTGCCTGGACCCAGGTTGGTGAGCAGTTCTTC. This translates into CAWTQVGEQFF.

This clone was picked up a small number of times. The chain recombines TRBV6-4 with TRBJ2-3, with D unclear. V was pared by 5 bases and J by 1 base, with 7 bases between. The CDR3 contains 13 residues. The germline gives CDR1 MRHNA, CDR2 SNTAGT. CDR3: CASSNYGTDTQYF. The CDR3 coding sequence is TGTGCCAGCAGTAACTACGGCACAGATACGCAGTATTTT.

CDR3 residues: CASSARLLGGYTF. The CDR3, as DNA: TGTGCCAGCAGCGCCAGACTCCTTGGCGGCTACACCTTC. J is TRBJ1-2 and V is TRBV2; D not certain. Trimming shortened V by 6 bases and J by 8 bases, and 16 bases separated the two germline ends. CDR1 is SNHLY and CDR2 is FYNNEI in the germline V gene. This CDR3 comprises 13 residues.

This chain joins TRBV18 and TRBJ1-5; TRBD1 is a possible D gene (5 bases). This CDR3 is built from 13 residues. The germline V gene encodes CDR1 KGHSH and CDR2 LQKENI. V was pared by 1 base and J by 10 bases, with 11 bases between. The CDR3, as DNA: TGTGCCAGCTCACCACGGGGGAGGGAACCCCAGCATTTT. It translates to CASSPRGREPQHF.

The J gene is TRBJ1-4, the V gene TRBV29-1; TRBD1 agrees at 12 bases. CDR3 length: 15 residues. The trim removed 0 bases at V and 11 bases at J, leaving 7 bases unmatched. CDR1 and CDR2 from the germline V gene are SQVTM and ANQGSEA. This chain's CDR3 is CSVEDGTGGVRKLFF. The CDR3 DNA reads TGCAGCGTTGAAGATGGGACAGGGGGCGTGCGGAAACTGTTTTTT. Full variable domain (missing parts from reference TRBV29-1 and TRBJ1-4): SAVISQKPSRDICQRGTSLTIQCQVDSQVTMMFWYRQQPGQSLTLIATANQGSEATYESGFVIDKFPISRPNLTFSTLTVSNMSPEDSSIYLCSVEDGTGGVRKLFFGSGTQLSVL.

The genes are TRBV10-2 and TRBJ2-2; D might be TRBD2 (6 bases). The V end was cut by 8 bases, the J end by 6 bases, with 13 bases between. This CDR3 has 13 amino acids. CDR1 and CDR2 (germline): WSHSY, SAAADI. The CDR3 DNA is TGCGCCAGCTCGAACCGGGAGTCCGGGGAGCTGTTTTTT. Amino acid sequence: CASSNRESGELFF.

In its sample, this clone was seen once. The chain combines TRBV25-1 with TRBJ2-6; D not certain. Germline assignment: CDR1 MGHDK and CDR2 SYGVNS. The length of the CDR3 is 14 residues. V was trimmed by 4 bases and J by 1 base, leaving 5 bases between them. The chain's CDR3 is CASSAGSGANVLTF. In DNA, the CDR3 is TGTGCCAGCAGTGCGGGTTCTGGGGCCAACGTCCTGACTTTC.